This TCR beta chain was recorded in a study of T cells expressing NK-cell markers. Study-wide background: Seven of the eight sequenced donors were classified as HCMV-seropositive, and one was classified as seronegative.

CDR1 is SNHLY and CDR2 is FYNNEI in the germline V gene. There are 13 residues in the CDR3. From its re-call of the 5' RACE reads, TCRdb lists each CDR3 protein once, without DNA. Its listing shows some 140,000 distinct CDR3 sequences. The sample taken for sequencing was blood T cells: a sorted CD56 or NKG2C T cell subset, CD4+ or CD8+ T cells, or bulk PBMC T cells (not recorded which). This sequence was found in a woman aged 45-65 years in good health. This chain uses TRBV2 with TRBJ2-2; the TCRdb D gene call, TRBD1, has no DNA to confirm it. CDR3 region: CASTEGGVGELFF.